This TCR beta chain was retrieved from a study of PD-1 and CTLA-4 blockade in melanoma. The V gene's germline CDR1 is MNHEY and CDR2 SVGAGI. V was shortened by 3 bases and J by 1 base, with 11 bases between the two germline ends. The CDR3 totals 15 residues. Sequencing was performed with immunoSEQ multiplex PCR; in TCRdb, only in-frame clones are kept and a portion is missing. The sample includes roughly 30,000 clones, roughly 90% seen only once; the top ten take over 6.5%. Sequencing used CD8+ T cells from peripheral blood, obtained from a patient given anti-PD-1 treatment. The chain couples TRBV6-5 to TRBJ2-3; possibly TRBD2 for D (6 bases). This sequence originates from a human donor with melanoma. CDR3 amino acids: CASSYLAGRTDTQYF. As DNA, the CDR3 is TGTGCCAGCAGTTATCTCGCGGGACGCACAGATACGCAGTATTTT.